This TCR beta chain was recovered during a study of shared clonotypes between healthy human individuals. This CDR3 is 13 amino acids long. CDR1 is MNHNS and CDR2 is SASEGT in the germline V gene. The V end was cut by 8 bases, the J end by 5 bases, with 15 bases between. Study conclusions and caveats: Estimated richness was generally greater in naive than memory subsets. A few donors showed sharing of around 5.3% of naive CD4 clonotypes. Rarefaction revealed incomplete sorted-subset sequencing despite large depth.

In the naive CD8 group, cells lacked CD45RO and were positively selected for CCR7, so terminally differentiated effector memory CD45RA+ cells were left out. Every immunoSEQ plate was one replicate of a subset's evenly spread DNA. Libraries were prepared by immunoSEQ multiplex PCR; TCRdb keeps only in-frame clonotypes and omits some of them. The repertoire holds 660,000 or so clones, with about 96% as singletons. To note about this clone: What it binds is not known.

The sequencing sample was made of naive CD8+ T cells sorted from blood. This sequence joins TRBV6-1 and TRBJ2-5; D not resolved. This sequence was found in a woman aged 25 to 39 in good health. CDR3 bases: TGTGCCAGCTCCCGGTACATGGAGGAGACCCAGTACTTC. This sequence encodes CASSRYMEETQYF.